One sample yielded the 28 T cell receptor beta chains listed below, sequenced in a study of OX40 agonist ivuxolimab in advanced cancers. Profiled with immunoSEQ multiplex PCR; TCRdb holds only in-frame clones, not every one. The repertoire includes 98,000 or so clones, 89% of them detected once, and 0.33% sits in the top ten. Specimen: CD4+ or CD8+ T cells sorted from blood, collected in a trial of the OX40 agonist ivuxolimab. The receptors come from an adult with an advanced solid tumor such as melanoma, head and neck, liver or kidney cancer.

The V gene is TRBV18, the J gene TRBJ1-2; D unresolved. The V end lost 4 bases, the J end lost 3 bases, and 18 bases lay between the germline ends. CDR1 is KGHSH, CDR2 LQKENI, per germline. CDR3 length: 16 residues. The CDR3 protein is CASSRLKGRRDYGYTF. CDR3 coding DNA: TGTGCCAGCTCACGACTGAAAGGGCGCCGAGACTATGGCTACACCTTC.

The chain joins TRBV28 to TRBJ1-1; 10 bases are a match to TRBD1. The V gene's germline CDR1 is MDHEN and CDR2 SYDVKM. The CDR3 has 15 residues. V lost 6 bases and J lost 5; bases outside the gene matches: 9. The CDR3 DNA reads as TGTGCCAGCAGCCGACAGGGGGCGCGACGAACTGAAGCTTTCTTT. Residues: CASSRQGARRTEAFF.

The chain couples TRBV11-3 to TRBJ2-7; D is uncertain. Trimming left V 3 bases short and J 5 bases short, with 17 bases between. The CDR3 length is 15 residues. Looked up from germline, CDR1 is SGHNT and CDR2 is YENEEA. This chain's CDR3 is CASSFLWPSWNEQYF. Written as DNA, the CDR3 is TGTGCCAGCAGCTTCCTCTGGCCGAGCTGGAACGAGCAGTACTTC.

This clone was counted a few times. The chain recombines TRBV28 with TRBJ1-5, with 7 bases matching TRBD1. The CDR3 loop spans 15 amino acids. CDR1 is MDHEN and CDR2 is SYDVKM in the germline V gene. V lost 3 bases to trimming and J lost 7 bases; unmatched junction nucleotides: 9. CDR3 region: CASSFPGTVGQPQHF. The CDR3 DNA sequence: TGTGCCAGCAGTTTCCCCGGGACAGTCGGCCAGCCCCAGCATTTT.

The chain is built from TRBV7-9 and TRBJ1-4; perhaps TRBD1 as D (5 bases). The ends were cut back, 5 bases at V and 8 bases at J, with 18 bases in the middle. This CDR3 contains 15 residues. The V gene's germline CDR1 is SEHNR and CDR2 FQNEAQ (reference sequence). The CDR3 nucleotides are TGTGCCAGCAGCCCCCATAGGGGAGAAGGGGAAAAACTGTTTTTT. Amino acids: CASSPHRGEGEKLFF.

This chain joins TRBV30 and TRBJ1-1; TRBD1 might be the D (5 bases). In germline, CDR1 is GTSNPN, CDR2 SVGIG (reference sequence). The CDR3 sequence is 13 residues long. Trimming stripped 2 bases from V and 6 bases from J, with 13 bases between. CDR3 bases: TGTGCCTGGAGTTTAACAGGTATCGCTGAAGCTTTCTTT. Its protein product is CAWSLTGIAEAFF.

This rearrangement joins TRBV19 to TRBJ2-2, with 10 bases that match TRBD2. Looked up from germline, CDR1 is LNHDA and CDR2 is SQIVND (reference sequence). The ends lost 6 bases at V and 0 bases at J; junction bases unmatched: 4. This CDR3 region has 16 residues. The CDR3 nucleotides are TGTGCCAGTAGCCAGGGGACTAGCGCGAACACCGGGGAGCTGTTTTTT. Protein product: CASSQGTSANTGELFF.

The V call is TRBV7-9, the J call TRBJ1-1, with TRBD1 matching over 8 bases. Germline lookup yields CDR1 SEHNR and CDR2 FQNEAQ (reference sequence). V gave up 5 bases and J gave up 5 bases; unmatched junction bases: 7. The CDR3 length is 14 residues. The CDR3 sequence: CASSLDRVETEAFF. CDR3 DNA sequence: TGTGCCAGCAGCCTGGACAGGGTGGAGACTGAAGCTTTCTTT.

The V call is TRBV19, the J call TRBJ2-7; D is perhaps TRBD1 (6 bases). The germline V and J ends were trimmed by 2 bases and 8 bases, with 19 bases remaining between them. Germline-derived CDR1 and CDR2 are LNHDA and SQIVND (reference sequence). CDR3 length: 15 residues. CDR3 nucleotides: TGTGCCAGTAGTATAATGGGACATCAGAACGGGAAGCAGTACTTC. Translated, it gives CASSIMGHQNGKQYF.

Only one count was recorded for this clone. The rearrangement links TRBV7-2 to TRBJ1-5; TRBD1 aligns across 7 bases. CDR3 length equals 15 residues. From germline, CDR1 is SGHTA and CDR2 FQGNSA. V lost 5 bases and J lost 6; bases outside the gene matches: 10. The CDR3 reads CASSRDREVTQPQHF. Here the CDR3 DNA reads TGTGCCAGCAGCCGCGACAGGGAGGTAACTCAGCCCCAGCATTTT. Full variable domain (outside the CDR3, taken from reference TRBV7-2 and TRBJ1-5): GAGVSQSPSNKVTEKGKDVELRCDPISGHTALYWYRQSLGQGLEFLIYFQGNSAPDKSGLPSDRFSAERTGGSVSTLTIQRTQQEDSAVYLCASSRDREVTQPQHFGDGTRLSIL.

CDR3 sequence: CASSLSLSYRYEQYF. CDR3 bases: TGTGCCAGCAGCTTATCCCTCTCATATAGGTACGAGCAGTACTTC. The chain has TRBV7-3 and TRBJ2-5; D ambiguous. The DNA end is a closer match to TRBJ2-7, so the J assignment may be wrong. The CDR3 runs 15 residues. The germline CDR1 and CDR2 sequences are SGHTA and FQGTGA.

Written as DNA, the CDR3 is TGTGCCAGCAGCTTGAGGGGGGATGGAAACTATGGCTACACCTTC. Its translation: CASSLRGDGNYGYTF. The chain is built from TRBV7-9 and TRBJ1-2; D perhaps matches TRBD1 (6 bases). V lost 3 bases and J lost 2, with 13 bases in between. The germline V gene encodes CDR1 SEHNR and CDR2 FQNEAQ (reference sequence). This CDR3 contains 15 residues.

The rearrangement uses TRBV6-5 and TRBJ1-1, with D possibly TRBD1 on 5 matching bases. There are 14 residues in the CDR3. The germline V gene encodes CDR1 MNHEY and CDR2 SVGAGI. Deletions cut 6 bases from V and 0 bases from J, with 11 bases between. The DNA of the CDR3 is TGTGCCAGCAGCCAGGGACGGATGAACACTGAAGCTTTCTTT. It yields the protein CASSQGRMNTEAFF.

The sample holds a few counts of this clone. The chain carries TRBV30 and TRBJ2-7; no clear D. CDR3 size: 12 residues. Germline V gives CDR1 GTSNPN, CDR2 SVGIG (reference sequence). V was clipped by 0 bases and J by 3 bases, with 6 bases between them. The CDR3 nucleotides read TGTGCCTGGAGTGTACAAATCTACGAGCAGTACTTC. Encoded protein: CAWSVQIYEQYF.

The chain combines TRBV9 with TRBJ2-2; no clear D gene. Between the trimmed V and J ends, which lost 5 bases and 3 bases, there was a span of 14 bases. The CDR3 loop spans 15 amino acids. Per germline, CDR1 SGDLS and CDR2 YYNGEE. The CDR3 sequence: CASRRTLRDTGELFF. The CDR3 region has the DNA TGTGCCAGCAGGCGGACCCTTAGGGACACCGGGGAGCTGTTTTTT.

This chain joins TRBV7-2 and TRBJ2-7; the match to TRBD2 covers 9 bases. J lost 3 bases, V lost 1 base, and 4 bases had no gene match. Germline CDR1 is SGHTA and CDR2 is FQGNSA. The CDR3 sequence is 15 residues long. The CDR3 region is CASSLGPSGDYEQYF. CDR3 in DNA: TGTGCCAGCAGCTTAGGGCCTAGCGGGGACTACGAGCAGTACTTC.

The chain combines TRBV19 with TRBJ1-6; maybe TRBD1 (5 bases). This CDR3 is 15 amino acids long. Per germline, CDR1 LNHDA and CDR2 SQIVND (reference sequence). The V and J ends lost 6 bases and 6 bases respectively, with 15 bases between them. CDR3 DNA sequence: TGTGCCAGTAGCGAACAGGTGCGAGGTAATTCACCCCTCCACTTT. It yields the protein CASSEQVRGNSPLHF.

The rearrangement links TRBV7-9 to TRBJ2-7; perhaps TRBD2 as D (6 bases). The ends were cut back, 5 bases at V and 5 bases at J, with 10 bases in the middle. CDR3 length equals 12 residues. Germline assignment: CDR1 SEHNR and CDR2 FQNEAQ (reference sequence). The CDR3 bases are TGTGCCAGCAGCGCACTAGCCAACGAGCAGTACTTC. Translated: CASSALANEQYF.

In its sample, this clone was seen once. The chain combines TRBV4-3 with TRBJ1-5, with TRBD1 as a possible D gene (5 bases). CDR3 size: 18 residues. Per the germline V gene, CDR1 is LGHNA and CDR2 is YSLEER. The V gene lost 0 bases and the J gene lost 7 bases, with 22 bases spanning the gap. This chain's CDR3 is CASSQDQWPGDMGQPQHF. The CDR3 nucleotides are TGCGCCAGCAGCCAAGATCAGTGGCCGGGGGATATGGGGCAGCCCCAGCATTTT.

This sequence joins TRBV6-4 and TRBJ1-2, with D perhaps TRBD1 (5 bases). V lost 5 bases to trimming and J lost 5 bases, with 33 bases between them. Germline V gene sequence: CDR1 MRHNA, CDR2 SNTAGT. This CDR3 has 20 residues. CDR3 in DNA: TGTGCCAGCAGTCAACGAAGACTCATCGGAGAAGCAGGGAAAGTGTATGGCTACACCTTC. This codes for CASSQRRLIGEAGKVYGYTF.

This chain connects TRBV15 to TRBJ2-7; D might be TRBD2 (6 bases). Germline values: CDR1 LNHNV, CDR2 YYDKDF (reference sequence). The V gene lost 1 base and the J gene lost 3 bases, with 16 bases spanning the gap. The CDR3 consists of 16 residues. CDR3 bases: TGTGCCACCAGCAGAGGTCAGACGGTCGGGAGCTACGAGCAGTACTTC. Its translation: CATSRGQTVGSYEQYF.

The chain employs TRBV2 and TRBJ2-5; D remains ambiguous. Germline-derived CDR1 and CDR2 are SNHLY and FYNNEI. V gave up 0 bases and J gave up 6 bases, with 8 bases separating them. CDR3 size: 13 residues. The CDR3, as DNA: TGTGCCAGCAGTGAAGCTACAGCTAAGACCCAGTACTTC. Protein sequence: CASSEATAKTQYF. The entire variable domain, with the rest obtained from reference TRBV2 and TRBJ2-5, is as follows: EPEVTQTPSHQVTQMGQEVILRCVPISNHLYFYWYRQILGQKVEFLVSFYNNEISEKSEIFDDQFSVERPDGSNFTLKIRSTKLEDSAMYFCASSEATAKTQYFGPGTRLLVL.

This chain links TRBV28 with TRBJ2-7; 8 bases line up with TRBD1. J was trimmed by 4 bases and V by 3 bases; bases with no gene match: 5. The germline V gene encodes CDR1 MDHEN and CDR2 SYDVKM. The CDR3 totals 14 residues. CDR3 nucleotides: TGTGCCAGCAGTTTTGGGGACAGGCCGTACGAGCAGTACTTC. Its translation is CASSFGDRPYEQYF.

The J gene is TRBJ1-3, the V gene TRBV9; TRBD1 matches at 9 bases. This CDR3 has 15 amino acids. Germline values: CDR1 SGDLS, CDR2 YYNGEE. Trimming cost V 0 bases and J 5 bases; bases outside gene matches: 3. This CDR3 reads CASSVEGQGRNTIYF. In DNA form, the CDR3 reads TGTGCCAGCAGCGTAGAGGGACAGGGCAGAAACACCATATATTTT.

The chain uses TRBV29-1 and TRBJ1-1; D is ambiguous. V was trimmed by 8 bases and J by 0 bases, leaving 16 bases between them. The V gene's germline CDR1 is SQVTM and CDR2 ANQGSEA. This CDR3 is 14 amino acids long. Here the CDR3 reads CSFTLRTVNTEAFF. As DNA, the CDR3 is TGCAGCTTTACTCTTCGGACTGTGAACACTGAAGCTTTCTTT.

The chain recombines TRBV5-1 with TRBJ2-7; no reliable D call. Trimming cost V 4 bases and J 0 bases, with 14 bases left between them. Germline lookup yields CDR1 SGHRS and CDR2 YFSETQ. The CDR3 is made up of 15 amino acids. CDR3 sequence: CASSRLIPSSYEQYF. CDR3 nucleotides: TGCGCCAGCAGCCGGCTCATCCCCAGCTCCTACGAGCAGTACTTC.

This CDR3 is CASSQEHLGRQTQYF. CDR3 nucleotide sequence: TGCGCCAGCAGCCAAGAACACTTGGGGCGTCAGACCCAGTACTTC. V usage is TRBV4-1 and J usage is TRBJ2-5, with D possibly TRBD1 on 5 matching bases. V dropped 0 bases and J dropped 6 bases, with 14 bases sitting between them. The CDR3 sequence is 15 residues long. Germline CDR1 and CDR2: MGHRA and YSYEKL.

The V and J genes are TRBV2 and TRBJ2-7, with D perhaps TRBD2 (6 bases). The germline V gene encodes CDR1 SNHLY and CDR2 FYNNEI. V shed 5 bases and J shed 1 base, with 12 bases lying between them. The CDR3 length is 14 residues. The CDR3 nucleotides read TGTGCCAGCAGTCCTCCGGGACTGTCCTACGAGCAGTACTTC. This sequence encodes CASSPPGLSYEQYF.